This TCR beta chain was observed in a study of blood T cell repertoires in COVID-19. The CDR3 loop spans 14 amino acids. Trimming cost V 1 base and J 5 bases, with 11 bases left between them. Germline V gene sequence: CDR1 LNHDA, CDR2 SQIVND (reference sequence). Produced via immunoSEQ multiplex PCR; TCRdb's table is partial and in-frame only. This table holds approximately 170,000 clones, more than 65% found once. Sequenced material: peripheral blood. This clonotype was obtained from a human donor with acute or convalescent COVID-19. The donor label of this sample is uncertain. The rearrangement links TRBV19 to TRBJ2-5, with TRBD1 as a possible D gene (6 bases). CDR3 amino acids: CASSIATGWETQYF. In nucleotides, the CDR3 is TGTGCCAGTAGTATAGCAACAGGGTGGGAGACCCAGTACTTC.